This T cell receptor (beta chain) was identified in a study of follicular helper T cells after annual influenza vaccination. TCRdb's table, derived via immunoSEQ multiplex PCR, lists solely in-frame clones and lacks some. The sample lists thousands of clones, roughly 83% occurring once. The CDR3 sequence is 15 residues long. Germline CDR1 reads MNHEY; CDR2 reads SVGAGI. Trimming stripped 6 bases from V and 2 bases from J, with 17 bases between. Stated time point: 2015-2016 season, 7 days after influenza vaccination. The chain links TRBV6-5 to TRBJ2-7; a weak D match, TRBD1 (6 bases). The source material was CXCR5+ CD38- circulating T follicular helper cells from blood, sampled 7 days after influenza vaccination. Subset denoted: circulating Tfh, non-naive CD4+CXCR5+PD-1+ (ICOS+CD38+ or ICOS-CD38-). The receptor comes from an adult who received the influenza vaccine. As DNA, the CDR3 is TGTGCCAGCAGCACCCTAGGGGGACGGACCTACGAGCAGTACTTC. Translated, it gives CASSTLGGRTYEQYF.